The 23 T cell receptor beta chains given below trace back to one sample, sequenced in a study of a mutant IDH1 vaccine in newly diagnosed glioma. The time point denotes: week 23, last vaccination. A 20-mer mutant IDH1 peptide at 300 ug was injected subcutaneously with topical imiquimod. Generated by immunoSEQ multiplex PCR, the TCRdb table keeps only in-frame clones and is missing some. The sample holds under 85,000 clones, about 85% seen once. These TCRs are of unknown antigen specificity. The sample here was PBMCs, taken from a glioma patient whose treatment included an IDH1 peptide vaccine. These receptors all stem from a woman aged 50 to 65 with glioma.

This chain links TRBV5-1 with TRBJ2-5; TRBD1 matches 8 bases. The ends lost 0 bases at V and 11 bases at J; junction bases unmatched: 9. Per the germline V gene, CDR1 is SGHRS and CDR2 is YFSETQ. There are 14 residues in the CDR3. This CDR3 reads CASSLAQGAGEQYF. CDR3 coding DNA: TGCGCCAGCAGCTTGGCGCAGGGGGCTGGGGAGCAGTACTTC.

J is TRBJ2-7 and V is TRBV6-5; the match to TRBD1 covers 8 bases. The junction had 7 bases not matched to a gene; V was cut back by 6 bases and J by 0 bases. The germline gives CDR1 MNHEY, CDR2 SVGAGI. The CDR3 sequence is 15 residues long. This CDR3 is CASSYGQGDSYEQYF. CDR3 nucleotides: TGTGCCAGCAGCTATGGACAGGGTGACTCCTACGAGCAGTACTTC.

V usage is TRBV5-1 and J usage is TRBJ1-5, with 8 bases that match TRBD1. Germline values: CDR1 SGHRS, CDR2 YFSETQ. The CDR3 consists of 14 residues. V was clipped by 3 bases and J by 4 bases; unmatched bases: 3. The CDR3 region has the DNA TGCGCCAGCAGCTCAGGGGGCTGGAATCAGCCCCAGCATTTT. This sequence encodes CASSSGGWNQPQHF.

This clone has only one observation. The CDR3 DNA reads TGTGCCAGCAGGCCGACCTGGGCTCGATCAGGGAACACCGGGGAGCTGTTTTTT. Translation: CASRPTWARSGNTGELFF. The V and J genes are TRBV2 and TRBJ2-2; D call uncertain. Per the germline V gene, CDR1 is SNHLY and CDR2 is FYNNEI. The CDR3 extends over 18 amino acids. The ends were cut back, 6 bases at V and 1 base at J, with 21 bases in the middle.

This clone appeared a few times. The chain is built from TRBV2 and TRBJ1-1; D gene unclear. With 1 base removed from V and 0 bases from J, the gap between germline ends came to 9 bases. Germline values: CDR1 SNHLY, CDR2 FYNNEI. This CDR3 region has 15 residues. In DNA form, the CDR3 reads TGTGCCAGCAGTGAAGAACGGAGGATGAACACTGAAGCTTTCTTT. Protein: CASSEERRMNTEAFF.

This chain links TRBV5-4 with TRBJ2-2; 10 bases agree with TRBD2. Germline V gene lookup returns CDR1 SGHNT and CDR2 YYREEE (reference sequence). The CDR3 spans 17 residues. V trimming: 1 base; J trimming: 4 bases; junction bases outside the gene matches: 7. CDR3 nucleotide sequence: TGTGCCAGCAGCTTGAGAGCGGGAGGGCTGGGCACCGGGGAGCTGTTTTTT. Encoded protein: CASSLRAGGLGTGELFF.

This clone turned up a few times. V is TRBV10-2 and J is TRBJ1-2; TRBD1 aligns across 7 bases. CDR1 and CDR2 from the germline V gene are WSHSY and SAAADI. V was clipped by 5 bases and J by 4 bases; unmatched bases: 7. This CDR3 is built from 14 residues. The CDR3 nucleotides are TGCGCCAGCAGTCGCGGACAGGAGAGCTATGGCTACACCTTC. Translated: CASSRGQESYGYTF.

This clone was recorded once. V usage is TRBV19 and J usage is TRBJ1-5; D possibly corresponds to TRBD1 (6 bases). Germline V lookup: CDR1 LNHDA, CDR2 SQIVND (reference sequence). V lost 5 bases to trimming and J lost 5 bases, with 16 bases between them. This CDR3 is 15 amino acids long. In DNA form, the CDR3 reads TGTGCCAGTAGTCGGGGGTACAGGGCCCATCAGCCCCAGCATTTT. It encodes CASSRGYRAHQPQHF.

This chain links TRBV18 with TRBJ2-6; D assignment may be TRBD1 or TRBD2 (5 bases each). Trimming cost V 6 bases and J 2 bases, with 14 bases left between them. The CDR3 covers 16 residues. CDR1 is KGHSH and CDR2 is LQKENI in the germline V gene. This CDR3 is CASSRGSGPGANVLTF. The CDR3 DNA reads as TGTGCCAGCTCTCGCGGCTCGGGACCTGGGGCCAACGTCCTGACTTTC.

The rearrangement uses TRBV6-6 and TRBJ1-6; no clear D. This CDR3 spans 14 amino acids. The ends were cut back, 7 bases at V and 1 base at J, with 8 bases in the middle. The germline V gene has CDR1 MNHNY and CDR2 SVGAGI (reference sequence). CDR3 in DNA: TGTGCCAGCACACCAGGATCCTATAATTCACCCCTCCACTTT. It is translated as CASTPGSYNSPLHF.

The chain uses TRBV6-4 and TRBJ2-1, with TRBD2 identical over 13 bases. Germline V gene sequence: CDR1 MRHNA, CDR2 SNTAGT. With 6 bases clipped from V and 4 bases from J, the junction kept 3 bases outside the gene matches. CDR3 length: 15 residues. CDR3 region: CASSLLAGGYNEQFF. DNA for the CDR3: TGTGCCAGCAGCCTACTAGCGGGAGGGTACAATGAGCAGTTCTTC.

This sequence joins TRBV2 and TRBJ2-2; no definite D call. Germline V gives CDR1 SNHLY, CDR2 FYNNEI. V dropped 10 bases and J dropped 4 bases, with 25 bases sitting between them. This CDR3 contains 17 residues. The CDR3 sequence: CAIPWVDGREGTGELFF. CDR3 DNA sequence: TGTGCCATCCCGTGGGTTGATGGTAGGGAAGGCACCGGGGAGCTGTTTTTT.

This clone is labeled as medium-sized. The DNA for the CDR3 is TGTGCCAGCACCACTACGGCAGACAACACTGAAGCTTTCTTT. It encodes CASTTTADNTEAFF. V and J are TRBV9 and TRBJ1-1; the D is unclear. The length of the CDR3 is 14 residues. Trimming shortened V by 6 bases and J by 2 bases, and 14 bases separated the two germline ends. Germline values: CDR1 SGDLS, CDR2 YYNGEE.

The J gene is TRBJ1-5, the V gene TRBV25-1; 8 nucleotides agree with TRBD1. This CDR3 is built from 14 residues. Per germline, CDR1 MGHDK and CDR2 SYGVNS. V gave up 4 bases and J gave up 2 bases; unmatched junction bases: 1. The CDR3 loop reads CASSGGQGNQPQHF. CDR3 DNA: TGTGCCAGCAGTGGGGGACAGGGCAATCAGCCCCAGCATTTT.

This clone occurred a few times. CDR3 sequence reads: CASSFIVRGKGEPQHF. The CDR3 DNA sequence: TGTGCCAGCAGTTTCATCGTAAGGGGAAAAGGAGAGCCCCAGCATTTT. The chain uses TRBV27 and TRBJ1-5; maybe TRBD1 (5 bases). Trimming took 3 bases from V and 8 from J, leaving 20 bases between them. Germline-derived CDR1 and CDR2 are MNHEY and SMNVEV (reference sequence). The CDR3 contains 16 residues.

J is TRBJ2-2 and V is TRBV30; D is undetermined. The ends were cut back, 2 bases at V and 1 base at J, with 8 bases in the middle. The germline V gene has CDR1 GTSNPN and CDR2 SVGIG (reference sequence). The CDR3 extends over 14 amino acids. CDR3 coding DNA: TGTGCCTGGAGTCCCAACTTGAACACCGGGGAGCTGTTTTTT. Its translation is CAWSPNLNTGELFF.

The V call is TRBV4-1, the J call TRBJ2-4; the match to TRBD2 covers 8 bases. V dropped 1 base and J dropped 10; count of bases not matched to a gene: 12. This CDR3 contains 16 residues. Germline loops: CDR1 MGHRA, CDR2 YSYEKL. The CDR3 region has the DNA TGCGCCAGCAGCCAAGTCGGGTCGGGGGGGACACCAATTCAGTACTTC. This codes for CASSQVGSGGTPIQYF.

In this sample, this clone turned up once. The gene calls are TRBV30 and TRBJ2-3, with 11 bases aligning to TRBD2. V gave up 3 bases and J gave up 7 bases; unmatched junction bases: 6. CDR1 is GTSNPN, CDR2 SVGIG, per germline (reference sequence). This CDR3 is built from 14 residues. Written as DNA, the CDR3 is TGTGCCTGGAGGAGACTAGCGGGAACCCATACGCAGTATTTT. Amino acid sequence: CAWRRLAGTHTQYF.

This clone appeared a few times. CDR3 sequence (DNA): TGTGCCAGCAGCGCTTCCATTGGAACTGAAGCTTTCTTT. It codes for CASSASIGTEAFF. V and J are TRBV9 and TRBJ1-1; D not resolved. This CDR3 contains 13 residues. The germline V gene has CDR1 SGDLS and CDR2 YYNGEE. The germline V and J ends were trimmed by 3 bases and 5 bases, with 11 bases remaining between them.

The chain has TRBV5-8 and TRBJ1-1, with no clear D. The V end was cut by 2 bases, the J end by 6 bases, with 5 bases between. CDR3 length: 11 amino acids. Germline-derived CDR1 and CDR2 are SGHTS and YDEGEE. The CDR3 spells CASSFYSEAFF. For the CDR3, the DNA is TGTGCCAGCAGCTTCTACTCTGAAGCTTTCTTT.

The chain links TRBV27 to TRBJ2-1; 10 nucleotides align to TRBD2. Germline loops: CDR1 MNHEY, CDR2 SMNVEV (reference sequence). This CDR3 region has 16 residues. With 1 base clipped from V and 4 bases from J, the junction kept 4 bases outside the gene matches. The CDR3 DNA is TGTGCCAGCAGTTTATTAGCGGGGGGATTTTACAATGAGCAGTTCTTC. It translates to CASSLLAGGFYNEQFF.

The genes are TRBV2 and TRBJ1-5; D is uncertain. V lost 4 bases, J lost 4 bases, and 8 bases lay in between. CDR3 length equals 13 residues. Germline V gene sequence: CDR1 SNHLY, CDR2 FYNNEI. DNA of the CDR3: TGTGCCAGCAGTGCGGCGGAAAATCAGCCCCAGCATTTT. It codes for CASSAAENQPQHF.

The chain recombines TRBV6-4 with TRBJ2-4; a possible D gene is TRBD2 (7 bases). Trimming pared 9 bases from V and 1 base from J, leaving 19 bases between. This CDR3 spans 16 amino acids. From germline, CDR1 is MRHNA and CDR2 SNTAGT. CDR3 DNA sequence: TGTGCCAGACGGCGGAGGGGGAGGGCGGCCAAAAACATTCAGTACTTC. Its protein product is CARRRRGRAAKNIQYF.